This TCR beta chain was profiled in a study of blood T cell repertoires in COVID-19. Study-level information: Whether acute or convalescent, the COVID-19 samples came from the United States, Italy and Spain. Nucleic acid was either cDNA or gDNA, and it came from T cells, B-cell-depleted T cells, or PBMCs.

There are 16 residues in the CDR3. Germline CDR1 SGHTA, CDR2 FQGNSA. Trimming removed 2 bases at V and 1 base at J, with 14 bases between. TCRdb's copy holds only in-frame clones and misses some; the assay was immunoSEQ multiplex PCR. The table records 250,000 to 350,000 clones, approximately 90% of them present only once. This clone has at least ten counts. One Seattle source followed patients from active infection through their disease course. The TCR comes from a woman aged 45-65 years with COVID-19, enrolled during active disease. J is TRBJ2-5 and V is TRBV7-2, with D possibly being TRBD2 (6 bases). The sample consisted of peripheral blood. CDR3 DNA: TGTGCCAGCAGCTTATTGTGGCGGGACCCCCAAGAGACCCAGTACTTC. Translated, it gives CASSLLWRDPQETQYF.